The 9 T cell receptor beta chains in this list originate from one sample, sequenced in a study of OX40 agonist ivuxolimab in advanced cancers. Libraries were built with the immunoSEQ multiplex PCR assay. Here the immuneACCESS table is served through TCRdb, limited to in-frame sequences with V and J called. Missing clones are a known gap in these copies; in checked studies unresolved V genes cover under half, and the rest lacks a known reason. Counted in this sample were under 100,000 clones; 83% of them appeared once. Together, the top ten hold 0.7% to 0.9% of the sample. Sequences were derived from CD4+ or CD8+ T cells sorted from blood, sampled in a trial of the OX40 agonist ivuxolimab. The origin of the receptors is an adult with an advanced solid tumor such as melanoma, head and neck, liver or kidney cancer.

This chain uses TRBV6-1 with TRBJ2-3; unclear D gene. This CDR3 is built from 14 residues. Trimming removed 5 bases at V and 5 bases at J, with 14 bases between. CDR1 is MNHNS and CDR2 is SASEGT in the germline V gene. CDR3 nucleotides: TGTGCCAGCAGTCCGAATTGGGGTGGAGATACGCAGTATTTT. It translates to CASSPNWGGDTQYF.

CDR3 in DNA: TGTGCCAGCACCGTCGCTGGATCCGAGCAGTACTTC. It yields the protein CASTVAGSEQYF. The chain joins TRBV11-2 to TRBJ2-7, with D unclear. The CDR3 loop spans 12 amino acids. V was pared by 7 bases and J by 6 bases, with 13 bases between. Germline-derived CDR1 and CDR2 are SGHAT and FQNNGV.

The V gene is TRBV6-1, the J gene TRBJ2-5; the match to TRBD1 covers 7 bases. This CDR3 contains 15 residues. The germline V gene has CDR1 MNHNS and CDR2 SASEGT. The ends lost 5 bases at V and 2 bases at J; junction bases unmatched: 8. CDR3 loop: CASSRRQGRQETQYF. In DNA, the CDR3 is TGTGCCAGCAGTCGAAGACAGGGACGGCAAGAGACCCAGTACTTC.

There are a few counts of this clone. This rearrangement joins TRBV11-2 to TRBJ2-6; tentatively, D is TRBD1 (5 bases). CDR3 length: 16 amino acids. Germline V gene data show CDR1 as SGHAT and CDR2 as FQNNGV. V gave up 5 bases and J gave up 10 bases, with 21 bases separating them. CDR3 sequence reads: CASSRGSSDTWNVLTF. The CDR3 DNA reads TGTGCCAGCAGCCGAGGTTCATCGGACACCTGGAACGTCCTGACTTTC.

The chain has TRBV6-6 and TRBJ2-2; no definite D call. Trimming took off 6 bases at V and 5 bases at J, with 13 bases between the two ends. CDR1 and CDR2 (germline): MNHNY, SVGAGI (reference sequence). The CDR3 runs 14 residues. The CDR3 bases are TGTGCCAGCAGCCTGGGTAGTTCGACCGGGGAGCTGTTTTTT. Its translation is CASSLGSSTGELFF.

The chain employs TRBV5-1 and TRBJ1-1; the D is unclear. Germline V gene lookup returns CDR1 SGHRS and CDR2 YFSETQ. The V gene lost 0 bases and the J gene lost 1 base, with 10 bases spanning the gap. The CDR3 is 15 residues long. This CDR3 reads CASSLAVAKNTEAFF. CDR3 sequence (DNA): TGCGCCAGCAGCTTGGCCGTCGCAAAGAACACTGAAGCTTTCTTT.

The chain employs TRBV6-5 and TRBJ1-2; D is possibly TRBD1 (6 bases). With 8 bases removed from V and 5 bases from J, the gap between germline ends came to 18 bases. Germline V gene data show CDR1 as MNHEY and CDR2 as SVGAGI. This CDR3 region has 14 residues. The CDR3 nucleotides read TGTGCCAGCCGGATTGACAGGTCGAATTATGGCTACACCTTC. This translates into CASRIDRSNYGYTF.

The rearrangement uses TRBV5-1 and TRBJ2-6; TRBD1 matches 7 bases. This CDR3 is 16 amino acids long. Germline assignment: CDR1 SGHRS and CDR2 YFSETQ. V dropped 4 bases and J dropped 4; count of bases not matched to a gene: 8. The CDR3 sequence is CASSATGARGANVLTF. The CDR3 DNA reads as TGCGCCAGCAGCGCCACAGGGGCACGCGGGGCCAACGTCCTGACTTTC.

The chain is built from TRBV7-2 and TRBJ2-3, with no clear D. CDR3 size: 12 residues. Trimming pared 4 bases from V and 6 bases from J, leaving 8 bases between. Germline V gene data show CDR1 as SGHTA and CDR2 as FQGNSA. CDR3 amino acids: CASSSRYDTQYF. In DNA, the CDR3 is TGTGCCAGCAGCTCCAGGTATGATACGCAGTATTTT.